This is a list of T cell receptor beta chains from one sample in a study of shared clonotypes between healthy human individuals. Profiling relied on immunoSEQ multiplex PCR, and the TCRdb table lists in-frame clones only, not all of them. The profile shows over a million clones, about 84% of them singletons. The sample consisted of memory CD4+ T cells from PBMCs. The source is a young man in good health. Some clones in this sample may be carry-over from other donors' samples. Both conserved end residues are part of each CDR3. The D gene is left open where the match is weak. Size is omitted from some rows. Given values are once, few, many or a class for expanded clones.

j_call: TRBJ2-5
clone_size: -
d_call: -
v_call: TRBV5-1
cdr3_nt: TGCGCCAGCAGCCGAGAGCGGTCCCAAGAGACCCAGTACTTC
cdr3_aa: CASSRERSQETQYF

j_call: TRBJ2-5
clone_size: once
d_call: -
v_call: TRBV5-1
cdr3_nt: TGCGCCAGCAGCTTGTTTGGCAGGGAAGAGACCCAGTACTTC
cdr3_aa: CASSLFGREETQYF

j_call: TRBJ1-2
clone_size: -
d_call: -
v_call: TRBV19
cdr3_nt: TGTGCCAGTAGTATTGAAGGGTGGAAGTATCATGGCTACACCTTC
cdr3_aa: CASSIEGWKYHGYTF

j_call: TRBJ2-7
clone_size: -
d_call: -
v_call: TRBV11-2
cdr3_nt: TGTGCCAGCAGCTTAGATGGAATGACCGAGCAGTACTTC
cdr3_aa: CASSLDGMTEQYF

j_call: TRBJ1-4
clone_size: -
d_call: TRBD1
v_call: TRBV6-1
cdr3_nt: TGTGCCAGCCTAGACAGGGTCGGGGAAAAACTGTTTTTT
cdr3_aa: CASLDRVGEKLFF

j_call: TRBJ1-5
clone_size: -
d_call: -
v_call: TRBV28
cdr3_nt: TGTGCCAGCAGTACGGGCGGGAATCAGCCCCAGCATTTT
cdr3_aa: CASSTGGNQPQHF

j_call: TRBJ2-3
clone_size: -
d_call: -
v_call: TRBV4-1
cdr3_nt: TGCGCCAGCAGCCAAGACGCGGGTCGAGATACGCAGTATTTT
cdr3_aa: CASSQDAGRDTQYF

j_call: TRBJ2-1
clone_size: many
d_call: TRBD2
v_call: TRBV4-1
cdr3_nt: TGCGCCAGCAGCCAAGGGGTCGGGAGGGCCTACAATGAGCAGTTCTTC
cdr3_aa: CASSQGVGRAYNEQFF

j_call: TRBJ2-3
clone_size: -
d_call: -
v_call: TRBV27
cdr3_nt: TGTGCCAGCAGCACCCTTTACCGGGGGACACCTTATACGCAGTATTTT
cdr3_aa: CASSTLYRGTPYTQYF

j_call: TRBJ2-1
clone_size: few
d_call: TRBD2
v_call: TRBV4-1
cdr3_nt: TGCGCCAGCAGCCCCAGTTACGGGAGGGCCTACAATGAGCAGTTCTTC
cdr3_aa: CASSPSYGRAYNEQFF

j_call: TRBJ1-1
clone_size: once
d_call: -
v_call: TRBV7-3
cdr3_nt: TGTGCCAGCAGCTTATTAGGTCGGGACACTGAAGCTTTCTTT
cdr3_aa: CASSLLGRDTEAFF

j_call: TRBJ2-1
clone_size: -
d_call: TRBD2
v_call: TRBV18
cdr3_nt: TGTGCCAGCTCACTAATGACTAGCGGGACCAATGAGCAGTTCTTC
cdr3_aa: CASSLMTSGTNEQFF

j_call: TRBJ2-7
clone_size: few
d_call: TRBD2
v_call: TRBV27
cdr3_nt: TGTGCCAGCAGTCGACGCTCCGGGACTAGCGCATCCTACGAGCAGTACTTC
cdr3_aa: CASSRRSGTSASYEQYF

j_call: TRBJ2-5
clone_size: -
d_call: TRBD2
v_call: TRBV10-3
cdr3_nt: TGTGCCATCAGTGAGACTAGCGGGAGGTCGGGGACCCAGTACTTC
cdr3_aa: CAISETSGRSGTQYF

j_call: TRBJ1-5
clone_size: -
d_call: -
v_call: TRBV18
cdr3_nt: TGTGCCAGCTCACAAACCTTGACTCAGCCCCAGCATTTT
cdr3_aa: CASSQTLTQPQHF

j_call: TRBJ2-1
clone_size: -
d_call: -
v_call: TRBV28
cdr3_nt: TGTGCCAGCAGCCCCTCTAGTAGAGCATCCTACAATGAGCAGTTCTTC
cdr3_aa: CASSPSSRASYNEQFF

j_call: TRBJ2-7
clone_size: -
d_call: TRBD1
v_call: TRBV28
cdr3_nt: TGTGCCAGCGGATACCCGGGACAGGGTATCAAGCAGTACTTC
cdr3_aa: CASGYPGQGIKQYF

j_call: TRBJ2-4
clone_size: -
d_call: TRBD1
v_call: TRBV4-3
cdr3_nt: TGCGCGAGAGGCGGGACAGGCAAGGGGGACATTCAGTACTTC
cdr3_aa: CARGGTGKGDIQYF

j_call: TRBJ2-7
clone_size: -
d_call: -
v_call: TRBV29-1
cdr3_nt: TGCAGCGTTTCAAGACAGCCAAGCTCCTACGAGCAGTACTTC
cdr3_aa: CSVSRQPSSYEQYF

j_call: TRBJ1-5
clone_size: -
d_call: -
v_call: TRBV28
cdr3_nt: TGTGCCAGCAGTTTTTTAGGCTTCGGACAGCCCTTGAGGCCCCAGCATTTT
cdr3_aa: CASSFLGFGQPLRPQHF

j_call: TRBJ2-7
clone_size: -
d_call: TRBD1
v_call: TRBV5-1
cdr3_nt: TGCGCCAGCAGCCCCGGGACAGGAGGGCTCTACGAGCAGTACTTC
cdr3_aa: CASSPGTGGLYEQYF

j_call: TRBJ1-2
clone_size: few
d_call: TRBD1
v_call: TRBV28
cdr3_nt: TGTGCCAGCAGTTTATTAGGGGGCGCGCCAGGAGTTAATGGCTACACCTTC
cdr3_aa: CASSLLGGAPGVNGYTF

j_call: TRBJ1-2
clone_size: -
d_call: TRBD1
v_call: TRBV6-5
cdr3_nt: TGTGCCAGCAGTTACATCGGGACAGGGATTAACTATGGCTACACCTTC
cdr3_aa: CASSYIGTGINYGYTF

j_call: TRBJ2-7
clone_size: -
d_call: -
v_call: TRBV5-8
cdr3_nt: TGTGCCAGCAGCCTTGGACCCGAGCAGTACTTC
cdr3_aa: CASSLGPEQYF

j_call: TRBJ2-2
clone_size: once
d_call: -
v_call: TRBV28
cdr3_nt: TGTGCCAGCAGCCGATCCCGGGGGTCTGGGGAGCTGTTTTTT
cdr3_aa: CASSRSRGSGELFF

j_call: TRBJ2-7
clone_size: once
d_call: -
v_call: TRBV9
cdr3_nt: TGTGCCAGCAGCGTAGGGCGGGAAAGCTCCTACGAGCAGTACTTC
cdr3_aa: CASSVGRESSYEQYF

j_call: TRBJ1-5
clone_size: -
d_call: -
v_call: TRBV29-1
cdr3_nt: TGCAGCGTTGACGGCAGGGAGAGCAATCAGCCCCAGCATTTT
cdr3_aa: CSVDGRESNQPQHF

j_call: TRBJ2-2
clone_size: -
d_call: -
v_call: TRBV6-6
cdr3_nt: TGTGCCAGCAGAACCCATCGGGGAACGGCCGGGGAGCTGTTTTTT
cdr3_aa: CASRTHRGTAGELFF

j_call: TRBJ2-1
clone_size: once
d_call: -
v_call: TRBV29-1
cdr3_nt: TGCAGCGTCCGATCCACCTCCAGCTACAATGAGCAGTTCTTC
cdr3_aa: CSVRSTSSYNEQFF

j_call: TRBJ1-2
clone_size: -
d_call: -
v_call: TRBV30
cdr3_nt: TGTGCCTGGAGTGCCGACAGGCCCTATGGCTACACCTTC
cdr3_aa: CAWSADRPYGYTF

j_call: TRBJ2-2
clone_size: -
d_call: -
v_call: TRBV30
cdr3_nt: TGTGCCTGGAGTGAAAGTGGAACCGGGGAGCTGTTTTTT
cdr3_aa: CAWSESGTGELFF

j_call: TRBJ2-1
clone_size: -
d_call: -
v_call: TRBV18
cdr3_nt: TGTGCCAGCTCACCTTCGTACGCGGCCCAGAGCTCCTACAATGAGCAGTTCTTC
cdr3_aa: CASSPSYAAQSSYNEQFF

j_call: TRBJ1-2
clone_size: -
d_call: -
v_call: TRBV5-1
cdr3_nt: TGCGCCAGCAGCTTGGATACCAGATGGGACTATGGCTACACCTTC
cdr3_aa: CASSLDTRWDYGYTF

j_call: TRBJ2-1
clone_size: -
d_call: -
v_call: TRBV9
cdr3_nt: TGTGCCAGCAGCGGAAGGCAGCGGGCGGCACCCTACAATGAGCAGTTCTTC
cdr3_aa: CASSGRQRAAPYNEQFF

j_call: TRBJ1-1
clone_size: -
d_call: -
v_call: TRBV5-1
cdr3_nt: TGCGCCAGCAGCCCGGGAGGCGGGGACACTGAAGCTTTCTTT
cdr3_aa: CASSPGGGDTEAFF